Ten or more counts support the clone carrying this T cell receptor beta chain. The target antigen is unknown. Moderate-to-severe activity, with CAS ≥3, NOSPECS ≥4 and duration under 3 months, characterized the donors with ophthalmopathy. The PBMCs originated from roughly 10 ml of fresh peripheral blood. The TCR beta CDR3 regions underwent amplification from RNA transcripts. An opening RT-PCR round employed HTBI primers and preceded a second-round multiplex PCR. MiXCR was run by TCRdb on the multiplex PCR reads, yielding one entry per CDR3 protein. Among roughly 480,000 distinct CDR3 sequences listed, roughly an eighth were seen once. The entry originates in a study of Graves' ophthalmopathy and Graves' hyperthyroidism. This CDR3 spans 14 amino acids. Germline lookup yields CDR1 SGHRS and CDR2 YFSETQ. V lost 4 bases, J lost 5 bases, and 15 bases lay in between. Study conclusions and caveats: A model built from 13 signatures distinguished ophthalmopathy from stable hyperthyroidism with approximately 88% sensitivity and approximately 82% specificity. The model predicted ophthalmopathy progression with roughly 70% sensitivity and approximately 72% specificity.

Sequencing input: blood. This sequence joins TRBV5-1 and TRBJ2-5; TRBD1 might be the D (6 bases). This clonotype was sampled from a woman aged 25 to 39 with Graves' ophthalmopathy. CDR3 in DNA: TGCGCCAGCAGCCCCCCCGGGACATCCGAGACCCAGTACTTC. Its translation: CASSPPGTSETQYF.